The rows below give T cell receptor beta chains drawn from one sample of a study of T cells in localized non-small cell lung cancer. Here immunoSEQ multiplex PCR was the method, and the copy in TCRdb shows in-frame clones only, minus some. The sample includes roughly 38,000 clones, 70% to 90% of them seen just once. This specimen consisted of peripheral blood mononuclear cells, obtained before any cancer treatment. These receptors all come from a male donor at least 60 years old with stage II lung adenocarcinoma. Each CDR3 is given with its conserved first and last residue.

j_call: TRBJ2-2
cdr3_length: 14
v_call: TRBV6-7
cdr3_aa: CASSPGSNTGELFF

j_call: TRBJ2-5
cdr3_length: 14
v_call: TRBV5-6
cdr3_aa: CASSPGQLQETQYF

j_call: TRBJ1-1
cdr3_length: 14
v_call: TRBV30
cdr3_aa: CAWERNDMNTEAFF

j_call: TRBJ1-3
cdr3_length: 16
v_call: TRBV5-5
cdr3_aa: CASILGQGATGNTIYF

j_call: TRBJ2-2
cdr3_length: 16
v_call: TRBV4-1
cdr3_aa: CASSQGYSDGTGELFF

j_call: TRBJ2-2
cdr3_length: 20
v_call: TRBV11-3
cdr3_aa: CASSWAAGVMAARTGGELFF

j_call: TRBJ1-1
cdr3_length: 13
v_call: TRBV29-1
cdr3_aa: CSVAWAFDTEAFF

j_call: TRBJ2-2
cdr3_length: 15
v_call: TRBV2
cdr3_aa: CASKGRTSATGELFF

j_call: TRBJ2-3
cdr3_length: 13
v_call: TRBV6-5
cdr3_aa: CASSAPSTDTQYF

j_call: TRBJ2-7
cdr3_length: 15
v_call: TRBV7-6
cdr3_aa: CASSLGGPASYEQYF

j_call: TRBJ1-1
cdr3_length: 11
v_call: TRBV11-1
cdr3_aa: CASQRGAEAFF

j_call: TRBJ1-1
cdr3_length: 19
v_call: TRBV4-3
cdr3_aa: CASSQGPIGQRQGGTEAFF

j_call: TRBJ1-2
cdr3_length: 15
v_call: TRBV18
cdr3_aa: CASSPGTGFDYGYTF

j_call: TRBJ2-5
cdr3_length: 13
v_call: TRBV2
cdr3_aa: CASGQRGRETQYF

j_call: TRBJ2-7
cdr3_length: 17
v_call: TRBV9
cdr3_aa: CASSVDPVGGSSYEQYF

j_call: TRBJ2-1
cdr3_length: 15
v_call: TRBV5-4
cdr3_aa: CASSLGAGGYNEQFF

j_call: TRBJ1-1
cdr3_length: 13
v_call: TRBV4-3
cdr3_aa: CASSLVMNTEAFF

j_call: TRBJ2-5
cdr3_length: 15
v_call: TRBV5-1
cdr3_aa: CASRPGTSGKETQYF

j_call: TRBJ1-2
cdr3_length: 13
v_call: TRBV9
cdr3_aa: CASSPDYFRGYTF

j_call: TRBJ1-5
cdr3_length: 14
v_call: TRBV5-4
cdr3_aa: CASSQGAGNQPQHF

j_call: TRBJ2-1
cdr3_length: 14
v_call: TRBV19
cdr3_aa: CASKLAGEYNEQFF

j_call: TRBJ1-1
cdr3_length: 13
v_call: TRBV2
cdr3_aa: CASSSYRNTEAFF

j_call: TRBJ2-1
cdr3_length: 14
v_call: TRBV29-1
cdr3_aa: CSVGQGAIYNEQFF

j_call: NA
cdr3_length: 14
v_call: TRBV5-4
cdr3_aa: CASSWDSGSYEQYF

j_call: TRBJ2-5
cdr3_length: 12
v_call: TRBV29-1
cdr3_aa: CSVESSLETQYF

j_call: TRBJ2-7
cdr3_length: 15
v_call: TRBV7-2
cdr3_aa: CASSLVGGALGEQYF

j_call: TRBJ2-4
cdr3_length: 13
v_call: TRBV10-3
cdr3_aa: CAISEGSKNIQYF

j_call: TRBJ1-3
cdr3_length: 15
v_call: TRBV18
cdr3_aa: CASSPRDILGNTIYF

j_call: TRBJ2-2
cdr3_length: 14
v_call: TRBV2
cdr3_aa: CASRASGGGGELFF

j_call: TRBJ1-1
cdr3_length: 16
v_call: TRBV5-8
cdr3_aa: CASSFWTGVRNTEAFF

j_call: TRBJ2-3
cdr3_length: 15
v_call: TRBV29-1
cdr3_aa: CSVELAGGGTDTQYF

j_call: TRBJ2-6
cdr3_length: 13
v_call: TRBV30
cdr3_aa: CAWSRGGANVLTF

j_call: TRBJ1-1
cdr3_length: 17
v_call: TRBV4-1
cdr3_aa: CASSQALTTVWDTEAFF